A selection of T cell receptor beta chains follows, all from one sample in a study of blood T cells in healthy people across ages. Via MiXCR, TCRdb re-called the 5' RACE reads, giving one row per CDR3 protein. This table has over 1,500,000 distinct CDR3 sequences, around half appearing once. The sequenced material came from blood. Source of these receptors: a woman aged 40 to 55 in good health. Each CDR3 is given with its conserved first and last residue. Fields, in order: CDR3 length, J gene, clone size, D gene, V gene, CDR3 protein, CDR3 DNA. A D gene is named only where the DNA matches it firmly. Part of the rows lack a size; the others show once, few, many or a class for expanded clones.

14,TRBJ2-1,.,.,TRBV20-1,CSARKLTGIVEQFF,TGCAGTGCTAGGAAACTAACAGGTATAGTTGAGCAGTTCTTC
15,TRBJ2-1,.,.,TRBV6-1,CASSRTPTPNNEQFF,TGTGCCAGCAGTCGAACACCGACGCCCAACAATGAGCAGTTCTTC
13,TRBJ2-5,.,.,TRBV6-2/TRBV6-3,CASSYLGRETQYF,TGTGCCAGCAGTTACTTGGGGAGAGAGACCCAGTACTTC
12,TRBJ2-7,.,TRBD1,TRBV29-1,CSATGERYEQYF,TGCAGCGCGACAGGGGAAAGGTACGAGCAGTACTTC
15,TRBJ2-5,.,.,TRBV20-1,CSASPLTSIKETQYF,TGCAGTGCTAGCCCACTCACTAGTATTAAAGAGACCCAGTACTTC
16,TRBJ2-3,few,TRBD1,TRBV6-2/TRBV6-3,CASRPTGTGNADTQYF,TGTGCCAGCAGACCCACCGGGACAGGGAACGCAGATACGCAGTATTTT
15,TRBJ1-2,few,TRBD1,TRBV5-1,CASSLEGQFNYGYTF,TGCGCCAGCAGCTTGGAGGGACAGTTTAACTATGGCTACACCTTC
12,TRBJ2-3,.,.,TRBV25-1,CASARQTDTQYF,TGTGCCAGCGCGCGACAGACAGATACGCAGTATTTT
14,TRBJ2-7,.,.,TRBV11-1,CASSFHTISYEQYF,TGTGCCAGCAGCTTCCATACTATTTCCTACGAGCAGTACTTC
13,TRBJ2-1,.,.,TRBV27,CASSLMVYNEQFF,TGTGCCAGCAGTTTAATGGTCTACAATGAGCAGTTCTTC